This TCR beta chain was documented in a study of neurological immune-mediated disorders. This clonotype was seen at least ten times. V was pared by 6 bases and J by 5 bases, with 14 bases between. Germline CDR1 is DFQATT and CDR2 is SNEGSKA (reference sequence). The length of the CDR3 is 13 residues. Whenever a sequencing run was performed, it yielded over 160 million TCR-beta sequences from 15-18 subjects. Each CDR3 protein gets one entry after TCRdb re-called the 5' RACE reads with MiXCR. Of fewer than 80,000 distinct CDR3 sequences listed, around 5.2% are singletons. This clonotype was sampled from a woman aged 25 to 39 with multiple sclerosis. The chain combines TRBV20-1 with TRBJ1-5; D might be TRBD1 (5 bases). The specimen was PBMCs. The CDR3 DNA reads as TGCAGTGCAGTGGGGGTGACTTATCAGCCCCAGCATTTT. This encodes CSAVGVTYQPQHF.